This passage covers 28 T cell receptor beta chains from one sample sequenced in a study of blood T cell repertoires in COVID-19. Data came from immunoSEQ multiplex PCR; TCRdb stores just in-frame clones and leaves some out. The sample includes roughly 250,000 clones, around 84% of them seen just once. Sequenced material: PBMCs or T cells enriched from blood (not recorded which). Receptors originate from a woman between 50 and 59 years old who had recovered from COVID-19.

The CDR3 region has the DNA TGTGCCAGTAATCCAGGTACGAACACTGAAGCTTTCTTT. This sequence encodes CASNPGTNTEAFF. The chain combines TRBV19 with TRBJ1-1; D call uncertain. The CDR3 loop spans 13 amino acids. CDR1 LNHDA and CDR2 SQIVND come from the germline V gene (reference sequence). With 7 bases removed from V and 1 base from J, the gap between germline ends came to 10 bases.

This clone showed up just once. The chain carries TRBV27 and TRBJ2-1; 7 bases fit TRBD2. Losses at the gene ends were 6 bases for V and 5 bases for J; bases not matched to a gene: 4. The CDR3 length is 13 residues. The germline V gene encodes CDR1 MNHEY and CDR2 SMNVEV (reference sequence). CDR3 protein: CASRSGTNNEQFF. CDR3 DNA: TGTGCCAGCAGATCCGGGACTAACAATGAGCAGTTCTTC.

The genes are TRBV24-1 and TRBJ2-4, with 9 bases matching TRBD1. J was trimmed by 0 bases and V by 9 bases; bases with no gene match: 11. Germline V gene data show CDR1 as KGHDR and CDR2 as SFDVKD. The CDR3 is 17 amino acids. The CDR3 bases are TGTGCCACCGCTGAGGGGACAGGGTCACTAGCCAAAAACATTCAGTACTTC. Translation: CATAEGTGSLAKNIQYF.

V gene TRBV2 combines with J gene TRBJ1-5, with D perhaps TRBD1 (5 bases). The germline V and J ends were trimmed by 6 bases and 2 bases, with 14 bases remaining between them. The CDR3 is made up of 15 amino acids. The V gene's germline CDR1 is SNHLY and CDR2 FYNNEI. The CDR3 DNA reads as TGTGCCAGCAGCGCATCAGGGATGGGCAATCAGCCCCAGCATTTT. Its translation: CASSASGMGNQPQHF. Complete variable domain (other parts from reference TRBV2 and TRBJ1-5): EPEVTQTPSHQVTQMGQEVILRCVPISNHLYFYWYRQILGQKVEFLVSFYNNEISEKSEIFDDQFSVERPDGSNFTLKIRSTKLEDSAMYFCASSASGMGNQPQHFGDGTRLSIL.

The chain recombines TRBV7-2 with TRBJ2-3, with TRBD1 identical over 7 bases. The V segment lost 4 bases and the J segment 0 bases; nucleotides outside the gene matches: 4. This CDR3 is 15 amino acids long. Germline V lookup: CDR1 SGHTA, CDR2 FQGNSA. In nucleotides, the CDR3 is TGTGCCAGCAGCTGGAGACAGGGAAGCACAGATACGCAGTATTTT. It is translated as CASSWRQGSTDTQYF.

DNA of the CDR3: TGTGCCAGCAGTGCGGACTTAGAGGGTGAAGCTTTCTTT. Translation: CASSADLEGEAFF. J is TRBJ1-1 and V is TRBV25-1; D is undetermined. The CDR3 is 13 residues long. The V gene's germline CDR1 is MGHDK and CDR2 SYGVNS. V was cut by 4 bases and J by 7 bases, with 13 bases left in between.

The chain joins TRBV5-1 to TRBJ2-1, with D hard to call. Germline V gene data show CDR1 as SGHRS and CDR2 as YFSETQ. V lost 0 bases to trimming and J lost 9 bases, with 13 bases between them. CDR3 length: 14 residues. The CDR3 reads CASSLEPGVSEQFF. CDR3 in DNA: TGCGCCAGCAGCTTGGAACCGGGTGTCTCTGAGCAGTTCTTC.

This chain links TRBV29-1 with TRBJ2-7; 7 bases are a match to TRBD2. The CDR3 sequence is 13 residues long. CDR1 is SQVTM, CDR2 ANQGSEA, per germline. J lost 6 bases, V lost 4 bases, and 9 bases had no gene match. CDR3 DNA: TGCAGCGTTGGCGGGAGTATTCTATCCGAGCAGTACTTC. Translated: CSVGGSILSEQYF.

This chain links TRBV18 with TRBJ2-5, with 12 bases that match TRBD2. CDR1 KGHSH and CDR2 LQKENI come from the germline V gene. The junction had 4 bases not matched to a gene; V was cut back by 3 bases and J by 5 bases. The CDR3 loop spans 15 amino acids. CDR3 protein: CASSPGLAGRETQYF. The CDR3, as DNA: TGTGCCAGCTCACCGGGACTAGCGGGTAGGGAGACCCAGTACTTC.

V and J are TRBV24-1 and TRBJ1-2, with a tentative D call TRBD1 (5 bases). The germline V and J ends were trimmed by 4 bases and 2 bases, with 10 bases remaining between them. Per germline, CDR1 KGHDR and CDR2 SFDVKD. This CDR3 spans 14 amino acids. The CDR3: CATSDPDKNYGYTF. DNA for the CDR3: TGTGCCACCAGTGACCCGGACAAGAACTATGGCTACACCTTC.

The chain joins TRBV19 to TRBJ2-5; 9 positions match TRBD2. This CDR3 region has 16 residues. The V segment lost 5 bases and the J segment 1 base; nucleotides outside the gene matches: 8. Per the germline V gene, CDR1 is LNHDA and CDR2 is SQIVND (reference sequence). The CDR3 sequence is CASSRTSEVGQETQYF. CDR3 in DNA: TGTGCCAGTAGTCGGACTAGCGAAGTGGGCCAAGAGACCCAGTACTTC.

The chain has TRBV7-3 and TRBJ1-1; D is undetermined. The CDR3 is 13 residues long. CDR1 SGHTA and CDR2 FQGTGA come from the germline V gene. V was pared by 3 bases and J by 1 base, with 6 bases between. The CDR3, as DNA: TGTGCCAGCAGCTTCGGCGGGAACACTGAAGCTTTCTTT. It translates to CASSFGGNTEAFF.

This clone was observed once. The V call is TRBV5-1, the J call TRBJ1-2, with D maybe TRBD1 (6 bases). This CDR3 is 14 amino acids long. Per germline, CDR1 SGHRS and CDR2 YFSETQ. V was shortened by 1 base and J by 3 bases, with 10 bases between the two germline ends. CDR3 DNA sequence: TGCGCCAGCAGCTTGTCAGGGGACGACTATGGCTACACCTTC. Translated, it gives CASSLSGDDYGYTF. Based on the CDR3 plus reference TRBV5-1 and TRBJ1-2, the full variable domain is KAGVTQTPRYLIKTRGQQVTLSCSPISGHRSVSWYQQTPGQGLQFLFEYFSETQRNKGNFPGRFSGRQFSNSRSEMNVSTLELGDSALYLCASSLSGDDYGYTFGSGTRLTVV.

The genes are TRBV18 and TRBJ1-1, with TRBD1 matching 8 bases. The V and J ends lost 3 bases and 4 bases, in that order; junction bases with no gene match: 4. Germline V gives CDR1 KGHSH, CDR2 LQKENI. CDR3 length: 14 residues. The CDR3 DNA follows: TGTGCCAGCTCACCGGCAGGGGGCGTCACTGAAGCTTTCTTT. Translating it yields CASSPAGGVTEAFF.

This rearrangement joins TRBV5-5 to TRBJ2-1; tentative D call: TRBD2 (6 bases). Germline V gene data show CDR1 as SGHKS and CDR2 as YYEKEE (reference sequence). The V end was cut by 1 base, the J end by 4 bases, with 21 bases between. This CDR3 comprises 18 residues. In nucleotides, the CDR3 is TGTGCCAGCAGCTTGTGGGTTCGGGGTGAGGGACTTTACAATGAGCAGTTCTTC. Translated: CASSLWVRGEGLYNEQFF. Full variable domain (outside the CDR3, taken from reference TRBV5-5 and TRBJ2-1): DAGVTQSPTHLIKTRGQQVTLRCSPISGHKSVSWYQQVLGQGPQFIFQYYEKEERGRGNFPDRFSARQFPNYSSELNVNALLLGDSALYLCASSLWVRGEGLYNEQFFGPGTRLTVL.

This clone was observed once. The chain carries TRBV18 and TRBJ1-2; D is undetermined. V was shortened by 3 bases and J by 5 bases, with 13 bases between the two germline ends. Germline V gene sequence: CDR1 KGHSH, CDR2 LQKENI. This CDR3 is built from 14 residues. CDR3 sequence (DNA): TGTGCCAGCTCACCCTACCGCGGAGGTTATGGCTACACCTTC. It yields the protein CASSPYRGGYGYTF.

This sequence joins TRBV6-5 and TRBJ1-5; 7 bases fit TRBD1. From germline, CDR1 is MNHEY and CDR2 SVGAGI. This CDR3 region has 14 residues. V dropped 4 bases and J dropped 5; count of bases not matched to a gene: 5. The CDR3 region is CASSSDRADQPQHF. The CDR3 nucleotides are TGTGCCAGCAGTTCAGACAGGGCGGATCAGCCCCAGCATTTT.

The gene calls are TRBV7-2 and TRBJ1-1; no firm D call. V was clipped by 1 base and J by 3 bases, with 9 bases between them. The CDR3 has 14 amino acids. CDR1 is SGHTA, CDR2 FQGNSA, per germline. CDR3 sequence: CASSLGREYTEAFF. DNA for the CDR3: TGTGCCAGCAGCTTAGGTAGGGAGTACACTGAAGCTTTCTTT. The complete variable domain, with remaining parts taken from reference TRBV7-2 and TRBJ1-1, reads GAGVSQSPSNKVTEKGKDVELRCDPISGHTALYWYRQSLGQGLEFLIYFQGNSAPDKSGLPSDRFSAERTGGSVSTLTIQRTQQEDSAVYLCASSLGREYTEAFFGQGTRLTVV.

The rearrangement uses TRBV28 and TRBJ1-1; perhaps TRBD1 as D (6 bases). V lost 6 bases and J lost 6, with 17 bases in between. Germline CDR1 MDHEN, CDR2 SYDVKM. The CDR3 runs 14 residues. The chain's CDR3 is CASRTTGTTAEAFF. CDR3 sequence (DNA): TGTGCCAGCAGGACTACAGGGACCACGGCTGAAGCTTTCTTT.

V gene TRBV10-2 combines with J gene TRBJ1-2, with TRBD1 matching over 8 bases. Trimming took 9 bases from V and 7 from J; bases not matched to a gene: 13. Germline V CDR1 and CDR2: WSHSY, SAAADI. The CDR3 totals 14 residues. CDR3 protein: CASWGLDRARGYTF. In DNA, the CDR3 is TGCGCCAGTTGGGGGCTGGACAGGGCGCGTGGCTACACCTTC.

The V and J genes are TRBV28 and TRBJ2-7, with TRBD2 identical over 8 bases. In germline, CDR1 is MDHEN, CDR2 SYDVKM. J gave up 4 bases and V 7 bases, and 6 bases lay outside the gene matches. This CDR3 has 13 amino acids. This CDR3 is CASTQSGSYEQYF. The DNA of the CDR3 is TGTGCCAGCACCCAGAGCGGGAGTTACGAGCAGTACTTC.

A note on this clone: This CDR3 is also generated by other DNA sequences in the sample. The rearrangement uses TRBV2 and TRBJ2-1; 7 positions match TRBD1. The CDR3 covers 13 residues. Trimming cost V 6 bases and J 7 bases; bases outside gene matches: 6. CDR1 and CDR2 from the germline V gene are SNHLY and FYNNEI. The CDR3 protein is CASRDRGPNEQFF. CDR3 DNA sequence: TGTGCCAGCAGGGATAGGGGGCCGAATGAGCAGTTCTTC.

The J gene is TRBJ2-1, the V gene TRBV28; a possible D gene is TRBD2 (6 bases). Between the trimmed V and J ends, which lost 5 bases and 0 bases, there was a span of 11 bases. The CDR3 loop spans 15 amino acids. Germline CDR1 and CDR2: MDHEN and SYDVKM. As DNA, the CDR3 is TGTGCCAGCAGTACACTAGCCCCCTCCTACAATGAGCAGTTCTTC. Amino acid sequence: CASSTLAPSYNEQFF.

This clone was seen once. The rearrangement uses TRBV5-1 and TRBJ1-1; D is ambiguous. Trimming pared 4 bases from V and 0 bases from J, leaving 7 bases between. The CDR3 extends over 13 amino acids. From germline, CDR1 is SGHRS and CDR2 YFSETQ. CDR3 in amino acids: CASSLELNTEAFF. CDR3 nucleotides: TGCGCCAGCAGCCTAGAGTTGAACACTGAAGCTTTCTTT. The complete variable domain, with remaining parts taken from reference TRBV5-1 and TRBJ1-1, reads KAGVTQTPRYLIKTRGQQVTLSCSPISGHRSVSWYQQTPGQGLQFLFEYFSETQRNKGNFPGRFSGRQFSNSRSEMNVSTLELGDSALYLCASSLELNTEAFFGQGTRLTVV.

In DNA form, the CDR3 reads TGTGCCAGCTCGATCGTAGATACTGAAGCTTTCTTT. Residues: CASSIVDTEAFF. The rearrangement joins TRBV28 to TRBJ1-1; D gene unclear. Germline V lookup: CDR1 MDHEN, CDR2 SYDVKM. V lost 8 bases and J 5 bases, leaving 12 bases between the germline ends. This CDR3 comprises 12 residues. The entire variable domain, with the rest obtained from reference TRBV28 and TRBJ1-1, is as follows: DVKVTQSSRYLVKRTGEKVFLECVQDMDHENMFWYRQDPGLGLRLIYFSYDVKMKEKGDIPEGYSVSREKKERFSLILESASTNQTSMYLCASSIVDTEAFFGQGTRLTVV.

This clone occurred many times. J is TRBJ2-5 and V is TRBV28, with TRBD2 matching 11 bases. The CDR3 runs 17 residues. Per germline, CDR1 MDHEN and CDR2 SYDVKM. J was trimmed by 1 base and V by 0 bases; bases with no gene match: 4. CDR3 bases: TGTGCCAGCAGTTTATGGACTAGCGGGGTGGCCCAAGAGACCCAGTACTTC. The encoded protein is CASSLWTSGVAQETQYF.

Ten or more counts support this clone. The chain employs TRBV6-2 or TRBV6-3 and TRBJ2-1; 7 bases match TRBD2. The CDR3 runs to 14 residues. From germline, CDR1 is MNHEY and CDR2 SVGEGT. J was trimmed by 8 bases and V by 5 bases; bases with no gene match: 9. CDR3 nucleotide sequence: TGTGCCAGCAGTGTCCGGGAGGCAATCGATGAGCAGTTCTTC. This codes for CASSVREAIDEQFF.

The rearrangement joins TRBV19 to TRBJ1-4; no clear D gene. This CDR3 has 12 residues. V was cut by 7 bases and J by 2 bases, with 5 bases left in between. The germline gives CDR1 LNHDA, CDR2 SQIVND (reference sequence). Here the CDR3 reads CASTYTNEKLFF. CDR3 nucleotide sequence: TGTGCCAGTACCTACACTAATGAAAAACTGTTTTTT.